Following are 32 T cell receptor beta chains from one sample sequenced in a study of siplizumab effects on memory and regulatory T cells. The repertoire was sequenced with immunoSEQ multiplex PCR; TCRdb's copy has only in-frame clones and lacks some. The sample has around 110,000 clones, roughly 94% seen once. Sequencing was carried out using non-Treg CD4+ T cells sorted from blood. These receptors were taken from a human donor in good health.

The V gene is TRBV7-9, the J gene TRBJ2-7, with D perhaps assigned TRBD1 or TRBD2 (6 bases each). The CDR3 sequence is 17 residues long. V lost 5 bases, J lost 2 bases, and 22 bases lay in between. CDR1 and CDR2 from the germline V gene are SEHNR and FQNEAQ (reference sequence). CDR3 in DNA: TGTGCCAGCAGCGCCAAAGCTATTGGGGGGCGAACCTACGAGCAGTACTTC. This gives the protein CASSAKAIGGRTYEQYF. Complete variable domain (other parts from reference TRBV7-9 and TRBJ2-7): DTGVSQNPRHKITKRGQNVTFRCDPISEHNRLYWYRQTLGQGPEFLTYFQNEAQLEKSRLLSDRFSAERPKGSFSTLEIQRTEQGDSAMYLCASSAKAIGGRTYEQYFGPGTRLTVT.

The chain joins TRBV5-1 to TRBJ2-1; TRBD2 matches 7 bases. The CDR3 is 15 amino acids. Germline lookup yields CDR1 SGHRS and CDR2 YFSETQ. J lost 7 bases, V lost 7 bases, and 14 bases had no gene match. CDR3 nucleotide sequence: TGCGCCAGCCGGCGTTATGCGGGGGTGGCGAATGAGCAGTTCTTC. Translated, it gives CASRRYAGVANEQFF.

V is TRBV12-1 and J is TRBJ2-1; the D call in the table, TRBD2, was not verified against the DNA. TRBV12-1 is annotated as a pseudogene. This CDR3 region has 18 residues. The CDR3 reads CASSLGAKREGRRDEQFF. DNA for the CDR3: TGTGCCAGCAGCTTGGGGGCGAAGCGGGAGGGCCGGAGGGATGAGCAGTTCTTC.

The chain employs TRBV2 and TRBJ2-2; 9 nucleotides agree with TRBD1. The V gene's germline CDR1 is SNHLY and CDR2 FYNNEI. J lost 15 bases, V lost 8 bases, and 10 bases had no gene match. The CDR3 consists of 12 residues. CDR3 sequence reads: CASRPGTGSMFF. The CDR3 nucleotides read TGTGCCAGCCGTCCCGGGACAGGGTCGATGTTTTTT.

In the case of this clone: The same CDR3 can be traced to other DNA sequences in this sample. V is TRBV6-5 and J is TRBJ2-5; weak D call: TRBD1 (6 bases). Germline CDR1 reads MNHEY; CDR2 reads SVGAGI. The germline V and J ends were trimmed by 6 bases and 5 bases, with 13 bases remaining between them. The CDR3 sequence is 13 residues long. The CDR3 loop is CASSRPRGETQYF. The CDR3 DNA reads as TGTGCCAGCAGCCGACCCAGGGGTGAGACCCAGTACTTC.

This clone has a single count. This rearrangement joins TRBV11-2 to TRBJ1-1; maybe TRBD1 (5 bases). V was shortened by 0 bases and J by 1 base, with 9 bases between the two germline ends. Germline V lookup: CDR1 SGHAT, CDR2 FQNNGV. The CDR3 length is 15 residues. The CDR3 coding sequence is TGTGCCAGCAGCTTAGAGGGGGGATGGAACACTGAAGCTTTCTTT. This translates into CASSLEGGWNTEAFF. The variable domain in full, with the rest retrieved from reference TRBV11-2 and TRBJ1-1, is EAGVAQSPRYKIIEKRQSVAFWCNPISGHATLYWYQQILGQGPKLLIQFQNNGVVDDSQLPKDRFSAERLKGVDSTLKIQPAKLEDSAVYLCASSLEGGWNTEAFFGQGTRLTVV.

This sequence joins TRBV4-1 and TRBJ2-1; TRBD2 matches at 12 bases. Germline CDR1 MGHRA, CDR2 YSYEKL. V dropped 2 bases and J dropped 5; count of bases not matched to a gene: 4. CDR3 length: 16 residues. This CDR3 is CASSQPTSGRHNEQFF. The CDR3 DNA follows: TGCGCCAGCAGCCAACCCACTAGCGGGAGGCACAATGAGCAGTTCTTC.

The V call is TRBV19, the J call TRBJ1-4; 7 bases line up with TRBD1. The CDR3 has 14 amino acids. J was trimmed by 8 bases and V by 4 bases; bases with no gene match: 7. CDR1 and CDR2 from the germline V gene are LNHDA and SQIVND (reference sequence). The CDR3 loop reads CASSRGTAQEKLFF. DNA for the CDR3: TGTGCCAGTAGTAGGGGGACAGCCCAGGAAAAACTGTTTTTT.

CDR3 DNA sequence: TGTGCCAGCAGCTTAGGTTACAGGTCGCCCCAAGAGACCCAGTACTTC. As protein: CASSLGYRSPQETQYF. The V call is TRBV7-9, the J call TRBJ2-5, with a weak D call TRBD1 (5 bases). Trimming removed 1 base from V and 1 base from J, with 13 bases in between. Germline CDR1 and CDR2: SEHNR and FQNEAQ (reference sequence). CDR3 length equals 16 residues.

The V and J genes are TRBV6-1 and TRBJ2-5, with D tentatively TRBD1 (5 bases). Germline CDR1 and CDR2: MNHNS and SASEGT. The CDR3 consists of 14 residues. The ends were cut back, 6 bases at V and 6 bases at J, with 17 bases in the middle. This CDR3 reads CASRTSDTLKTQYF. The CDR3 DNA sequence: TGTGCCAGCAGGACTTCGGACACTCTTAAGACCCAGTACTTC.

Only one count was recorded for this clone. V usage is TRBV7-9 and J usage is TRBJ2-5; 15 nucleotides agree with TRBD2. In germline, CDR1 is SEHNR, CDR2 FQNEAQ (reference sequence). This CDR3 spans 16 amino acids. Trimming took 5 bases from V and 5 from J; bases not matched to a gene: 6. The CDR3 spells CASSPGLAGGGETQYF. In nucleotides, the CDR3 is TGTGCCAGCAGCCCCGGACTAGCGGGAGGGGGGGAGACCCAGTACTTC. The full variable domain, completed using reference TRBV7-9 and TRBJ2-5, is DTGVSQNPRHKITKRGQNVTFRCDPISEHNRLYWYRQTLGQGPEFLTYFQNEAQLEKSRLLSDRFSAERPKGSFSTLEIQRTEQGDSAMYLCASSPGLAGGGETQYFGPGTRLLVL.

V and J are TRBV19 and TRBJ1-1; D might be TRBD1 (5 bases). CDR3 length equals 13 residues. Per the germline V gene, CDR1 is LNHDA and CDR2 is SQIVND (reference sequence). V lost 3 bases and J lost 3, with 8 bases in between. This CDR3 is CASSISRDTEAFF. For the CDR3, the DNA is TGTGCCAGTAGTATTTCCAGGGACACTGAAGCTTTCTTT.

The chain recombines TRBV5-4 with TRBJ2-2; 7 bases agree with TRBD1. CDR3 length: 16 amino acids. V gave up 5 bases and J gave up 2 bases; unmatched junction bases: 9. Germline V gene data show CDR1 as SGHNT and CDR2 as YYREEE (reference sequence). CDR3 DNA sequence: TGTGCCAGCAGGCCCCCGGGACAGACTAACACCGGGGAGCTGTTTTTT. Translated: CASRPPGQTNTGELFF. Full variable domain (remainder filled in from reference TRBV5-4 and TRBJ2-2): ETGVTQSPTHLIKTRGQQVTLRCSSQSGHNTVSWYQQALGQGPQFIFQYYREEENGRGNFPPRFSGLQFPNYSSELNVNALELDDSALYLCASRPPGQTNTGELFFGEGSRLTVL.

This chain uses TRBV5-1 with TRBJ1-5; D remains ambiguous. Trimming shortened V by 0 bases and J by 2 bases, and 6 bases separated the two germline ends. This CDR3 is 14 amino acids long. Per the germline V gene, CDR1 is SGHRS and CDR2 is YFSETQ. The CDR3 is CASSLETGNQPQHF. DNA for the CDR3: TGCGCCAGCAGCTTGGAAACGGGCAATCAGCCCCAGCATTTT.

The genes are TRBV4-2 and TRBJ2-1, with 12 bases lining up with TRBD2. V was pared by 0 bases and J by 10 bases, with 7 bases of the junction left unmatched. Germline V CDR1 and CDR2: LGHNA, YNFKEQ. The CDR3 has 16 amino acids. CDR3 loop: CASSQDRLAGDEEQFF. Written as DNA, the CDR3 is TGTGCCAGCAGCCAAGATCGACTAGCGGGAGATGAAGAGCAGTTCTTC.

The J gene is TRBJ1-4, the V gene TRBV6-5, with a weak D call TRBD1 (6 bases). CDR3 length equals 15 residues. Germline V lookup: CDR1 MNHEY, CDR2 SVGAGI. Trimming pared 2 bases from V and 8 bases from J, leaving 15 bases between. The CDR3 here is CASSYGGGAGEKLFF. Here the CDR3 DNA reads TGTGCCAGCAGTTACGGAGGGGGGGCAGGCGAAAAACTGTTTTTT.

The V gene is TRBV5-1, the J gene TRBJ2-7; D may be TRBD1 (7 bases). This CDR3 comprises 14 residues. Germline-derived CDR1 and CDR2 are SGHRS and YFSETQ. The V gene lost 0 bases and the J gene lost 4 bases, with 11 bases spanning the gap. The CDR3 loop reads CASSLVSGGYEQYF. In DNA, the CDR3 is TGCGCCAGCAGCTTGGTATCAGGGGGGTACGAGCAGTACTTC.

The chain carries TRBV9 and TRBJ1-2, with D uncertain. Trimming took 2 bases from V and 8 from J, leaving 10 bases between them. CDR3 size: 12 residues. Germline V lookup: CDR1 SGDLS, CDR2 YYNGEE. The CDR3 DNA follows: TGTGCCAGCAGCGTGGAGAGATCCGGCTACACCTTC. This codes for CASSVERSGYTF.

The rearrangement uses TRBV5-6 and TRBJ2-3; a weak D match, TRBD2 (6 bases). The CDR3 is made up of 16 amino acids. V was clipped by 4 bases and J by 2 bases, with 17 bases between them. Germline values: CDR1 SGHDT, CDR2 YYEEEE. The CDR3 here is CASSPGTYPSTDTQYF. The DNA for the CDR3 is TGTGCCAGCAGCCCCGGGACTTATCCCTCCACAGATACGCAGTATTTT.

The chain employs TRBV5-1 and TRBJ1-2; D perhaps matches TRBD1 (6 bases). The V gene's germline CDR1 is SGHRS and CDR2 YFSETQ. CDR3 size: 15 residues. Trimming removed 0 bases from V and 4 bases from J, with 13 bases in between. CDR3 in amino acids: CASSLEQGPFYGYTF. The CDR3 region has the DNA TGCGCCAGCAGCTTGGAACAGGGTCCCTTCTATGGCTACACCTTC.

CDR3 residues: CASSVGQGNGYTF. CDR3 DNA sequence: TGCGCCAGCAGCGTGGGACAGGGAAATGGCTACACCTTC. J is TRBJ1-2 and V is TRBV5-1; 9 nucleotides line up with TRBD1. The V and J ends lost 4 bases and 6 bases, in that order; junction bases with no gene match: 4. The CDR3 is 13 residues long. Germline values: CDR1 SGHRS, CDR2 YFSETQ.

This chain's CDR3 is CASSVQKDGPYGYTF. CDR3 in DNA: TGTGCCAGCAGTGTGCAAAAGGACGGCCCCTATGGCTACACCTTC. The rearrangement links TRBV6-1 to TRBJ1-2; D not resolved. Between the trimmed V and J ends, which lost 4 bases and 4 bases, there was a span of 16 bases. CDR3 size: 15 residues. Germline V gives CDR1 MNHNS, CDR2 SASEGT.

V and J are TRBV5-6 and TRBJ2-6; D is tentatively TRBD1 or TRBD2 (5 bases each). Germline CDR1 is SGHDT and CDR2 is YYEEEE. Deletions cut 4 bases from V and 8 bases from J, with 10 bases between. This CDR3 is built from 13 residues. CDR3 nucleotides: TGTGCCAGCAGCCGGGGCTCGACCAACGTCCTGACTTTC. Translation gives CASSRGSTNVLTF.

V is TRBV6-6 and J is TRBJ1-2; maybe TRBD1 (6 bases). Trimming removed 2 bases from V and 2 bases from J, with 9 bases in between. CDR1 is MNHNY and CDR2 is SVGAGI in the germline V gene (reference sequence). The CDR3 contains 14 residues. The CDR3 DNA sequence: TGTGCCAGCAGTTACAGGGGGGCCAACTATGGCTACACCTTC. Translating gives CASSYRGANYGYTF.

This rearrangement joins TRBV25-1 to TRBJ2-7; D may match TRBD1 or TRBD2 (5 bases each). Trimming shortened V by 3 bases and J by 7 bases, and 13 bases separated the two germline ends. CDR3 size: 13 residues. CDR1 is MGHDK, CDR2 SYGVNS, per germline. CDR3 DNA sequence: TGTGCCAGCAGTGAGGGACCCCTTTGGGAGCAGTACTTC. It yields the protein CASSEGPLWEQYF.

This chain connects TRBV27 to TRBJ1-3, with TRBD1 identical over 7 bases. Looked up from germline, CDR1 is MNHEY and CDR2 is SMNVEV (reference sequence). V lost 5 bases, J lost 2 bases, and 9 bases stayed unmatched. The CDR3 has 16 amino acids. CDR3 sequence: CASSPITGDAGNTIYF. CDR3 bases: TGTGCCAGCAGTCCCATTACAGGGGACGCTGGAAACACCATATATTTT.

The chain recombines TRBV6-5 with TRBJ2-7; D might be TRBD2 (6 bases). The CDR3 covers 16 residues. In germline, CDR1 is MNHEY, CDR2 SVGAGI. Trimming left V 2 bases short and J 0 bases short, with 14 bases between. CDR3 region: CASSYSIGGSSYEQYF. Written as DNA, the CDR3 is TGTGCCAGCAGTTACAGCATTGGAGGGTCCTCCTACGAGCAGTACTTC.

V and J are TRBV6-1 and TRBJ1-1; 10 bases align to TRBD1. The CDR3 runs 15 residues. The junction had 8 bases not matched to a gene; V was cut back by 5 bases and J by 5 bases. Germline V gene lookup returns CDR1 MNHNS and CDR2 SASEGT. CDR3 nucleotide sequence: TGTGCCAGCAGTTCCCAGGACAGGGGGGGGACTGAAGCTTTCTTT. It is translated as CASSSQDRGGTEAFF.

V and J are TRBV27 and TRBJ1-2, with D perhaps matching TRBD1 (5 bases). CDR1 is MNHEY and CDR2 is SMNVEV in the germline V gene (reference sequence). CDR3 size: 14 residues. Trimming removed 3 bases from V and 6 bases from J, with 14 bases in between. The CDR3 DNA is TGTGCCAGCAGTTTGAGGGGCGGAACCAATGGCTACACCTTC. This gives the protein CASSLRGGTNGYTF.

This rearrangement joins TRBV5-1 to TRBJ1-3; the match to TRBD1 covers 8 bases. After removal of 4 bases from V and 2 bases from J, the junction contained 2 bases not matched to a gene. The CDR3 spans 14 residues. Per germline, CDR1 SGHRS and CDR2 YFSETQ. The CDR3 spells CASSPDRAGNTIYF. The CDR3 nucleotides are TGCGCCAGCAGCCCGGACAGGGCTGGAAACACCATATATTTT.

CDR3 amino acids: CASSRRGPYNEQFF. The CDR3 nucleotides are TGTGCCAGCAGTAGACGGGGGCCCTACAATGAGCAGTTCTTC. This rearrangement joins TRBV28 to TRBJ2-1; tentatively, D is TRBD1 or TRBD2 (6 bases each). This CDR3 region has 14 residues. The germline V and J ends were trimmed by 5 bases and 2 bases, with 10 bases remaining between them. Per germline, CDR1 MDHEN and CDR2 SYDVKM.

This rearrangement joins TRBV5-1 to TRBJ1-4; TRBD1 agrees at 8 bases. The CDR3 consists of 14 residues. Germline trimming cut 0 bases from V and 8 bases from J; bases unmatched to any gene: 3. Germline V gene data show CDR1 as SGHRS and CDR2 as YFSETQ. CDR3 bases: TGCGCCAGCAGCTTGGTACCAGGGGGCGAAAAACTGTTTTTT. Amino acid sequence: CASSLVPGGEKLFF.